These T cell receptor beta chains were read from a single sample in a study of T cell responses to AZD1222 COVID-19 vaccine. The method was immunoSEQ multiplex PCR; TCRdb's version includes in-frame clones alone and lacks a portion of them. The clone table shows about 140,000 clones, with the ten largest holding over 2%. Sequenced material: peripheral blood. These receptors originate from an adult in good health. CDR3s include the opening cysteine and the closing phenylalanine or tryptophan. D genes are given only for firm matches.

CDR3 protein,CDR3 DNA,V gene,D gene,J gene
CASSLPVGGAFF,TGCGCCAGCAGCCTTCCGGTCGGGGGTGCTTTCTTT,TRBV4-1,NA,TRBJ1-1
CASSLAEGRGQVGYTF,TGTGCCAGCAGCTTAGCGGAGGGCAGGGGCCAAGTTGGCTACACCTTC,TRBV7-6,NA,TRBJ1-2
CASSSGQVPPEQYF,TGCGCCAGCAGCAGCGGACAGGTCCCTCCCGAGCAGTACTTC,TRBV5-1,TRBD1,TRBJ2-7
CASSFLSGELFF,TGTGCCAGCAGTTTTTTGTCCGGGGAGCTGTTTTTT,TRBV27,NA,TRBJ2-2
CASSGSRDRAGYTF,TGTGCCAGTAGTGGGTCCCGGGACAGGGCTGGCTACACCTTC,TRBV19,TRBD1,TRBJ1-2
CASSLRPGNNEQFF,TGTGCCAGCAGCTTACGGCCTGGTAACAATGAGCAGTTCTTC,TRBV27,NA,TRBJ2-1
CATAHGSTEAFF,TGTGCCACCGCCCATGGGAGCACTGAAGCTTTCTTT,TRBV24-1,NA,TRBJ1-1
CASSPISTSGQETQYF,TGTGCCAGCAGTCCCATTTCGACTAGCGGTCAAGAGACCCAGTACTTC,TRBV28,TRBD2,TRBJ2-5
CASSPGDFGNYGYTF,TGTGCCAGCAGCCCTGGGGATTTCGGAAACTATGGCTACACCTTC,TRBV7-3,NA,TRBJ1-2
CASSSWTGALEQYF,TGTGCCAGCAGTTCCTGGACAGGGGCCCTGGAGCAGTACTTC,TRBV27,TRBD1,TRBJ2-7
CASSYFQGGNHGYTF,TGTGCCAGCAGTTACTTCCAGGGAGGTAACCATGGCTACACCTTC,TRBV6-6,NA,TRBJ1-2
CASSRDRGYSNQPQHF,TGTGCCAGCAGCCGGGACAGGGGGTATAGCAATCAGCCCCAGCATTTT,TRBV28,TRBD1,TRBJ1-5
CASSLGRAGEAFF,TGTGCCAGCAGTTTAGGCCGGGCAGGCGAAGCTTTCTTT,TRBV12-3/TRBV12-4,NA,TRBJ1-1
CASSHGTGGPYNEQFF,TGTGCCAGCAGCCACGGGACAGGGGGCCCCTACAATGAGCAGTTCTTC,TRBV14,TRBD1,TRBJ2-1
CASSFRQLNQPQHF,TGTGCCAGCAGCTTCCGACAGTTAAATCAGCCCCAGCATTTT,TRBV5-6,NA,TRBJ1-5
CASGWESYNEQFF,TGTGCCTCTGGCTGGGAGTCCTACAATGAGCAGTTCTTC,TRBV12-3/TRBV12-4,NA,TRBJ2-1
CASSPRGALNTEAFF,TGTGCCAGCTCACCGCGGGGGGCCCTGAACACTGAAGCTTTCTTT,TRBV18,NA,TRBJ1-1
CASSIEQGRTGELFF,TGTGCCAGTAGTATAGAACAGGGGCGCACCGGGGAGCTGTTTTTT,TRBV19,TRBD1,TRBJ2-2
CASSNTASTEAFF,TGTGCCAGTAGTAACACAGCATCCACTGAAGCTTTCTTT,TRBV19,NA,TRBJ1-1
CASSLPGGANYGYTF,TGTGCCAGCAGTTTACCAGGGGGAGCTAACTATGGCTACACCTTC,TRBV28,TRBD1,TRBJ1-2
CASSLVLYSNEQYF,TGCGCCAGCAGCTTGGTGCTCTATTCGAACGAGCAGTACTTC,TRBV5-1,NA,TRBJ2-7
CASSELMASGQTQYF,TGTGCCAGCAGTGAATTGATGGCTAGCGGGCAGACCCAGTACTTC,TRBV2,TRBD2,TRBJ2-5
CASSGDPPGSYNEQFF,TGTGCCAGCAGCGGGGACCCCCCTGGCTCCTACAATGAGCAGTTCTTC,TRBV5-5,NA,TRBJ2-1
CASSPYRGDSNFRETQYF,TGTGCCAGCAGTCCTTACCGTGGGGACAGCAATTTCAGAGAGACCCAGTACTTC,TRBV7-9,TRBD1,TRBJ2-5
CATSREYRETQYF,TGTGCCACCAGCAGGGAATACAGAGAGACCCAGTACTTC,TRBV15,NA,TRBJ2-5
CASSLGPRRFEAFF,TGTGCCAGCAGCTTAGGGCCCAGGAGGTTTGAAGCTTTCTTT,TRBV11-3,NA,TRBJ1-1
CASSQDRWSGEKLFF,TGTGCCAGCAGCCAAGATCGGTGGAGCGGTGAAAAACTGTTTTTT,TRBV14,NA,TRBJ1-4
CAISGAATNEKLFF,TGTGCCATCAGTGGGGCTGCAACTAATGAAAAACTGTTTTTT,TRBV10-3,NA,TRBJ1-4
CASTAGQVYGYTF,TGTGCCAGCACCGCCGGACAGGTCTATGGCTACACCTTC,TRBV28,TRBD1,TRBJ1-2
CASSSGISGYTF,TGTGCCAGCAGCTCCGGGATTTCTGGCTACACCTTC,TRBV6-2/TRBV6-3,NA,TRBJ1-2
CASSPVGQGANYGYTF,TGTGCCAGCTCACCCGTAGGACAGGGAGCGAACTATGGCTACACCTTC,TRBV18,TRBD1,TRBJ1-2
CASSGLNSNQPQHF,TGTGCCAGCTCAGGACTGAATAGCAATCAGCCCCAGCATTTT,TRBV18,NA,TRBJ1-5
CASRPFRAGSSFTYEQYF,TGTGCCAGCAGACCATTTCGGGCGGGGTCCTCTTTTACCTACGAGCAGTACTTC,TRBV28,NA,TRBJ2-7
CASSDSSDRVTDTQYF,TGTGCCAGCAGTGACTCATCGGACAGGGTTACAGATACGCAGTATTTT,TRBV6-4,TRBD1,TRBJ2-3
CATSSPYRTTNGYTF,TGTGCCACCAGCAGCCCATATAGGACAACGAATGGCTACACCTTC,TRBV15,NA,TRBJ1-2
CASSRVTGRNRNTEAFF,TGTGCCAGCAGCCGAGTGACAGGGCGGAACCGGAACACTGAAGCTTTCTTT,TRBV11-3,TRBD1,TRBJ1-1
CASQLRGTPGEAFF,TGTGCCAGCCAACTACGTGGGACACCAGGAGAAGCTTTCTTT,TRBV18,NA,TRBJ1-1
CASSTPPYTGELFF,TGTGCCAGCAGTACGCCACCATACACCGGGGAGCTGTTTTTT,TRBV6-2/TRBV6-3,NA,TRBJ2-2
CASSRSPGQVKFGYTF,TGTGCCAGCAGCCGGTCCCCGGGACAGGTAAAGTTTGGCTACACCTTC,TRBV3-1/TRBV3-2,TRBD1,TRBJ1-2
CASSEEEGYASPLHF,TGTGCCAGCAGTGAAGAAGAGGGGTACGCTTCACCCCTCCACTTT,TRBV2,NA,TRBJ1-6
CASSIGAGTLNYGYTF,TGTGCCAGTAGTATAGGGGCGGGGACCCTCAACTATGGCTACACCTTC,TRBV19,NA,TRBJ1-2
CASSWTANYGYTF,TGTGCCAGCAGTTGGACAGCTAACTATGGCTACACCTTC,TRBV27,NA,TRBJ1-2
CASSLGRSMGNTEAFF,TGTGCCAGCAGCTTGGGTCGTTCAATGGGAAACACTGAAGCTTTCTTT,TRBV5-6,NA,TRBJ1-1
CASSSRDNTGELFF,TGCGCCAGCAGCTCCCGGGATAACACCGGGGAGCTGTTTTTT,TRBV4-1,NA,TRBJ2-2
CASSIEVPGEAFF,TGTGCCAGTAGTATAGAGGTACCAGGTGAAGCTTTCTTT,TRBV19,NA,TRBJ1-1
CASSEQGESYEQFF,TGTGCCAGCAGTGAGCAGGGTGAGTCGTATGAGCAGTTCTTC,TRBV2,NA,TRBJ2-1
CASSKSTGRNTEAFF,TGTGCCAGCAGTAAGTCGACAGGGCGGAACACTGAAGCTTTCTTT,TRBV28,TRBD1,TRBJ1-1
CASTSLTAANTGELFF,TGCGCCAGCACATCCTTGACGGCAGCGAACACCGGGGAGCTGTTTTTT,TRBV10-2,NA,TRBJ2-2
CASSPGAASDSPLHF,TGTGCCAGCAGCCCGGGGGCAGCCTCTGATTCACCCCTCCACTTT,TRBV5-4,NA,TRBJ1-6
CASSLRRSGNTIYF,TGTGCCAGCAGTTTGCGAAGATCCGGAAACACCATATATTTT,TRBV28,NA,TRBJ1-3
CASRARTGGSYEQYF,TGCGCCAGCAGAGCGCGGACAGGTGGTTCCTACGAGCAGTACTTC,TRBV5-1,TRBD1,TRBJ2-7
CAWTLAGVPNYGYTF,TGTGCCTGGACTTTGGCAGGGGTGCCCAACTATGGCTACACCTTC,TRBV30,NA,TRBJ1-2
CASSVFDREGEQYF,TGTGCCAGCAGCGTCTTCGACAGGGAGGGCGAGCAGTACTTC,TRBV9,NA,TRBJ2-7
CAWSGGLAGGEQYF,TGTGCCTGGAGTGGGGGACTAGCGGGGGGAGAGCAGTACTTC,TRBV30,TRBD2,TRBJ2-7
CASSLWVRGLSYGYTF,TGTGCCAGCAGTTTATGGGTCAGGGGGCTTTCCTATGGCTACACCTTC,TRBV28,TRBD1,TRBJ1-2
CASTVPNEKLFF,TGTGCCAGCACCGTTCCTAATGAAAAACTGTTTTTT,TRBV6-5,NA,TRBJ1-4
CASSLVGDGTEAFF,TGTGCCAGCAGCTTAGTAGGGGATGGCACTGAAGCTTTCTTT,TRBV7-2,NA,TRBJ1-1